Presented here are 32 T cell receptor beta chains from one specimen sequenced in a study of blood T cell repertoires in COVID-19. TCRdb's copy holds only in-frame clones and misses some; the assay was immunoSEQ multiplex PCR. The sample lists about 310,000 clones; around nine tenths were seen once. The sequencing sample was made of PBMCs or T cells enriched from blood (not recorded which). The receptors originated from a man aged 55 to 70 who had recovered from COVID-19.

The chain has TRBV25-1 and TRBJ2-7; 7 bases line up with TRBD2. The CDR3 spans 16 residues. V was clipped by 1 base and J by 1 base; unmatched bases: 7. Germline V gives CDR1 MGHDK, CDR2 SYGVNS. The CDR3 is CASSEWRSGGSYEQYF. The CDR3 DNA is TGTGCCAGCAGTGAATGGAGATCGGGGGGATCCTACGAGCAGTACTTC.

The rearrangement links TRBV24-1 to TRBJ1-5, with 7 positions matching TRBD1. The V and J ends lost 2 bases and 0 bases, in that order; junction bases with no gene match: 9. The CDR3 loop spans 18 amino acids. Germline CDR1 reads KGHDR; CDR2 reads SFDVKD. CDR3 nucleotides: TGTGCCACCAGTGATTCGACGGGACAGAAGTATAGCAATCAGCCCCAGCATTTT. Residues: CATSDSTGQKYSNQPQHF.

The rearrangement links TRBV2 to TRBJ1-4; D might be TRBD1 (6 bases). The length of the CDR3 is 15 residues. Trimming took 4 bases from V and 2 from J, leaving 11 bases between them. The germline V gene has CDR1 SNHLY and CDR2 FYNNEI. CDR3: CASSALGGTNEKLFF. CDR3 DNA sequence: TGTGCCAGCAGTGCATTAGGGGGTACTAATGAAAAACTGTTTTTT.

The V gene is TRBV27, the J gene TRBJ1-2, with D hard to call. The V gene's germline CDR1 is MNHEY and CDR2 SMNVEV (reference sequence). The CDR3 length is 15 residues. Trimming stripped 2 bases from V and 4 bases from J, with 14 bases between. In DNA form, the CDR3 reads TGTGCCAGCAGTTTAAAAGCGGGGTTCGGCTATGGCTACACCTTC. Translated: CASSLKAGFGYGYTF.

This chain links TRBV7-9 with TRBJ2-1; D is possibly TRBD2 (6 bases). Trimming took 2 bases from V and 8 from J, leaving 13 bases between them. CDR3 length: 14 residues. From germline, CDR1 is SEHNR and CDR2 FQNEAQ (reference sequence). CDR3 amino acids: CASSLRGGGDEQFF. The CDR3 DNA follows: TGTGCCAGCAGCTTAAGAGGTGGAGGGGATGAGCAGTTCTTC.

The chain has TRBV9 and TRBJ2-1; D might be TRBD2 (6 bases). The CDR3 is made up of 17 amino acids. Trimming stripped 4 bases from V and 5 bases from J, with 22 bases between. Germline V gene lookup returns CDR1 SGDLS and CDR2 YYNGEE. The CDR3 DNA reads TGTGCCAGCAGCCCAACCGGACGGGAGAACCTGGACAATGAGCAGTTCTTC. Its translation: CASSPTGRENLDNEQFF.

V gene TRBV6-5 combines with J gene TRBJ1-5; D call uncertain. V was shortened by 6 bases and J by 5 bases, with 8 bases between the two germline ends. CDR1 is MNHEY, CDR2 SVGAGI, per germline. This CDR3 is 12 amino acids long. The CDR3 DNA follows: TGTGCCAGCAGGCTCGCGGATCAGCCCCAGCATTTT. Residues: CASRLADQPQHF.

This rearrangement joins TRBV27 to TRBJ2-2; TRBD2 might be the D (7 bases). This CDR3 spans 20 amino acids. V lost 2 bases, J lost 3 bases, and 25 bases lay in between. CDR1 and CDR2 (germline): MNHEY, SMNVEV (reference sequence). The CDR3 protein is CASSLRGRPGGRWDTGELFF. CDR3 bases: TGTGCCAGCAGTTTACGGGGGAGGCCGGGGGGCCGGTGGGACACCGGGGAGCTGTTTTTT.

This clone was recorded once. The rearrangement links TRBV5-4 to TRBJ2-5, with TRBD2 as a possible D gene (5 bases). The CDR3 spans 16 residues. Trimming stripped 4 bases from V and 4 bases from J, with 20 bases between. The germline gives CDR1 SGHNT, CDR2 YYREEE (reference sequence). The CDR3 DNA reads TGTGCCAGCAGCCCGGGGTCGGGGAGTGGTCGAGAGACCCAGTACTTC. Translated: CASSPGSGSGRETQYF.

In DNA, the CDR3 is TGTGCCAACTCGAGGGGGGGGAGCTCCTACAATGAGCAGTTCTTC. It is translated as CANSRGGSSYNEQFF. V gene TRBV6-5 combines with J gene TRBJ2-1, with D possibly TRBD2 on 7 matching bases. The CDR3 length is 15 residues. Germline V CDR1 and CDR2: MNHEY, SVGAGI. Between the trimmed V and J ends, which lost 10 bases and 0 bases, there was a span of 16 bases.

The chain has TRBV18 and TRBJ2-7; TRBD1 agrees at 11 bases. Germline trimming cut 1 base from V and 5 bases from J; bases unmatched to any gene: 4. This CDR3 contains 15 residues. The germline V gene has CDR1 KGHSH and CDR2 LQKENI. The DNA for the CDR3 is TGTGCCAGCTCACCACAGGGACAGGGGGTGAACGAGCAGTACTTC. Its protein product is CASSPQGQGVNEQYF.

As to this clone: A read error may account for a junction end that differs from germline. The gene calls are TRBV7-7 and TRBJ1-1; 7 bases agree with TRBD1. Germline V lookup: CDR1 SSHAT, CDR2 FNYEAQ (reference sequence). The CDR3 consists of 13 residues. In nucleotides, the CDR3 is TGTGCTAGCAGCGCTACAGGGGTAACTGAAGCTTTCTTT. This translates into CASSATGVTEAFF.

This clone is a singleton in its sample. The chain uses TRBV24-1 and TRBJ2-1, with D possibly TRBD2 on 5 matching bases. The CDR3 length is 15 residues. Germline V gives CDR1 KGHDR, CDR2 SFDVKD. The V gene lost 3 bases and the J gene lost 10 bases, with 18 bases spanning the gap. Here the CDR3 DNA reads TGTGCCACCAGTGATCCCGGACTGACCTGGGAGGAGCAGTTCTTC. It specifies CATSDPGLTWEEQFF.

The chain's CDR3 is CASSDRGNNQPQHF. The CDR3 bases are TGTGCCAGCAGTGACAGGGGAAACAATCAGCCCCAGCATTTT. The chain joins TRBV2 to TRBJ1-5; perhaps TRBD1 as D (6 bases). There are 14 residues in the CDR3. V was trimmed by 3 bases and J by 3 bases, leaving 9 bases between them. Per the germline V gene, CDR1 is SNHLY and CDR2 is FYNNEI.

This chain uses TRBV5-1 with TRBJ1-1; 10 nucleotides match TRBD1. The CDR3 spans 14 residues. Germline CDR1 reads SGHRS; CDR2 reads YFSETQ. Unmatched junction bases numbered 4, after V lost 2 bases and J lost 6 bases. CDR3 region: CASSLGTGAPEAFF. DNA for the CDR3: TGCGCCAGCAGCTTAGGGACAGGGGCCCCTGAAGCTTTCTTT.

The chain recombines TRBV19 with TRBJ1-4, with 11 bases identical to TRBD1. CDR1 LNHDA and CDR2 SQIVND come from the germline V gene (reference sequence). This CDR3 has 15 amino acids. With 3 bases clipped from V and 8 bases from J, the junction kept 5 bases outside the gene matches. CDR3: CASSIFGQGAEKLFF. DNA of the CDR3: TGTGCCAGTAGTATTTTTGGACAGGGGGCGGAAAAACTGTTTTTT. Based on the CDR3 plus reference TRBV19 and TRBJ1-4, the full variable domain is DGGITQSPKYLFRKEGQNVTLSCEQNLNHDAMYWYRQDPGQGLRLIYYSQIVNDFQKGDIAEGYSVSREKKESFPLTVTSAQKNPTAFYLCASSIFGQGAEKLFFGSGTQLSVL.

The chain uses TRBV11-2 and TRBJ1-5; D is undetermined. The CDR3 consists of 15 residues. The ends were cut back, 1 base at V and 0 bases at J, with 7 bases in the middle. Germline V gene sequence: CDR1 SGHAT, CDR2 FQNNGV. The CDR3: CASSLVQNSNQPQHF. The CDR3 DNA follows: TGTGCCAGCAGCTTAGTACAGAATAGCAATCAGCCCCAGCATTTT.

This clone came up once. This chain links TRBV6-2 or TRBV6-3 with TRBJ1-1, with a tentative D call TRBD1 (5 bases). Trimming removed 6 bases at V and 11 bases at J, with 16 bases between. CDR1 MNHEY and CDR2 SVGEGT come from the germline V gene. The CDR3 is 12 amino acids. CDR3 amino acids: CASSRPGSGAFF. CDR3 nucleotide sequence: TGTGCCAGCAGCCGCCCAGGGTCTGGGGCTTTCTTT.

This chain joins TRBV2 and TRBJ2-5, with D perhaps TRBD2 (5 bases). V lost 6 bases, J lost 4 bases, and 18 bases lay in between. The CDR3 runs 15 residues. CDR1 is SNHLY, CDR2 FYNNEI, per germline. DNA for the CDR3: TGTGCCAGCAGGGAGACCTCCGGGGTCGTAGAGACCCAGTACTTC. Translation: CASRETSGVVETQYF.

CDR3 bases: TGTGCCAGCAGCCGGCGGGGGTACCAAGAGACCCAGTACTTC. This gives the protein CASSRRGYQETQYF. The chain joins TRBV28 to TRBJ2-5; 7 bases align to TRBD2. The CDR3 runs to 14 residues. With 6 bases clipped from V and 0 bases from J, the junction kept 4 bases outside the gene matches. Germline V gene lookup returns CDR1 MDHEN and CDR2 SYDVKM.

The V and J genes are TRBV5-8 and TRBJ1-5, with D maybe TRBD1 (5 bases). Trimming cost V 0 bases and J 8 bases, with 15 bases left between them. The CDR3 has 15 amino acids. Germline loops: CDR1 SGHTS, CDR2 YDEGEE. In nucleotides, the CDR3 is TGTGCCAGCAGCTTGGGGGTCAGGGTCCTGGAGCCCCAGCATTTT. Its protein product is CASSLGVRVLEPQHF. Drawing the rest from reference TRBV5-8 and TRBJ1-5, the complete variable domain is EAGVTQSPTHLIKTRGQQATLRCSPISGHTSVYWYQQALGLGLQFLLWYDEGEERNRGNFPPRFSGRQFPNYSSELNVNALELEDSALYLCASSLGVRVLEPQHFGDGTRLSIL.

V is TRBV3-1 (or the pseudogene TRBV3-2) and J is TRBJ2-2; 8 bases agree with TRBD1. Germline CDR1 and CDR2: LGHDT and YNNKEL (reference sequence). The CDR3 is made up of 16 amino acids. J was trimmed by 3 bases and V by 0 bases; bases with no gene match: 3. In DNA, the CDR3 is TGTGCCAGCAGCCAAGAGCAGGGGGCGTACACCGGGGAGCTGTTTTTT. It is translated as CASSQEQGAYTGELFF.

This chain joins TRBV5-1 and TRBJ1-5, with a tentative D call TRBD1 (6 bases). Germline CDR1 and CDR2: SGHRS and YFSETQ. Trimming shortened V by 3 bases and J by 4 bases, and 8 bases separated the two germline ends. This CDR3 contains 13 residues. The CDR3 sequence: CASSSGVNQPQHF. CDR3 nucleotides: TGCGCCAGCAGCTCAGGGGTTAATCAGCCCCAGCATTTT.

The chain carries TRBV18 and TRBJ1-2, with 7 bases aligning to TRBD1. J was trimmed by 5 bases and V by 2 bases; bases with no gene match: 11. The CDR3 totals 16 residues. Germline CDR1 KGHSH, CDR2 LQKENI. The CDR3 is CASSPSRQGERYGYTF. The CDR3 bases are TGTGCCAGCTCACCAAGTCGACAGGGCGAACGGTATGGCTACACCTTC.

CDR3 region: CASTPGHGTRGREQYF. DNA for the CDR3: TGCGCCAGCACCCCGGGGCACGGGACTAGGGGTCGCGAGCAGTACTTC. The genes are TRBV5-1 and TRBJ2-7, with 8 bases aligning to TRBD2. The V segment lost 6 bases and the J segment 6 bases; nucleotides outside the gene matches: 17. The germline gives CDR1 SGHRS, CDR2 YFSETQ. This CDR3 contains 16 residues.

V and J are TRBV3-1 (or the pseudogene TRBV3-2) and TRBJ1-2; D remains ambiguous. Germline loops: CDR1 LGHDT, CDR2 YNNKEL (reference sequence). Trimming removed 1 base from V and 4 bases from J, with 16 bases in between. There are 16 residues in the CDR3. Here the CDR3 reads CASSQGSAQKPYGYTF. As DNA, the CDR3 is TGTGCCAGCAGCCAAGGGTCTGCACAGAAACCCTATGGCTACACCTTC.

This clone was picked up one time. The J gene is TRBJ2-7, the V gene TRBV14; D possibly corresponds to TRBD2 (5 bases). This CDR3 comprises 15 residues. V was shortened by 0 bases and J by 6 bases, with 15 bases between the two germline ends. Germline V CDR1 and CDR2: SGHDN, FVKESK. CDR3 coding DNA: TGTGCCAGCAGCCAAGATCTTTCTAGCTACGGCGAGCAGTACTTC. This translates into CASSQDLSSYGEQYF. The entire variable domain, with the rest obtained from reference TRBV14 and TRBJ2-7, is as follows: EAGVTQFPSHSVIEKGQTVTLRCDPISGHDNLYWYRRVMGKEIKFLLHFVKESKQDESGMPNNRFLAERTGGTYSTLKVQPAELEDSGVYFCASSQDLSSYGEQYFGPGTRLTVT.

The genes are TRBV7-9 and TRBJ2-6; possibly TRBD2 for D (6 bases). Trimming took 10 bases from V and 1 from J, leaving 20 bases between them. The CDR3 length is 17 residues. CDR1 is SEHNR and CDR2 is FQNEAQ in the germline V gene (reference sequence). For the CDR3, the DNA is TGTGCCACCCTCTCCCTGGGGGACTTTTCTGGGGCCAACGTCCTGACTTTC. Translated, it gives CATLSLGDFSGANVLTF.

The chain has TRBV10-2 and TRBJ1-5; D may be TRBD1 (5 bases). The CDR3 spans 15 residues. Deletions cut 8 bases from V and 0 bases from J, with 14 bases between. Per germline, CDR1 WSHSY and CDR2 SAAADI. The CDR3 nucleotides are TGCGCCAGCGCCCGACAGTCACGTAGCAATCAGCCCCAGCATTTT. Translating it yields CASARQSRSNQPQHF.

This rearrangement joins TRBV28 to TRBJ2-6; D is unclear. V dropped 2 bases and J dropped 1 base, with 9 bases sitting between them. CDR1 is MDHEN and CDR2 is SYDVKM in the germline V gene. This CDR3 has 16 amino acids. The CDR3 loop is CASSLIPGSGANVLTF. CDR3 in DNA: TGTGCCAGCAGTTTAATCCCGGGTTCTGGGGCCAACGTCCTGACTTTC.

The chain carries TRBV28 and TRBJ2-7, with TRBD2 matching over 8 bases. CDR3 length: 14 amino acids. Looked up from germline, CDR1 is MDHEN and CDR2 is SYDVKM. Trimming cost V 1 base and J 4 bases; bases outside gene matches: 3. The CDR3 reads CASSLSGGLYEQYF. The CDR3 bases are TGTGCCAGCAGTTTATCGGGGGGGCTATACGAGCAGTACTTC.

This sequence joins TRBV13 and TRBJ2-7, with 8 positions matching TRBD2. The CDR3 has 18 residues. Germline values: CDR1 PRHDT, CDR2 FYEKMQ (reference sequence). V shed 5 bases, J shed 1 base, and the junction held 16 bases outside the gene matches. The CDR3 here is CASSDTSRNGRASYEQYF. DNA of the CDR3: TGTGCCAGCAGCGACACGTCTCGGAACGGGAGGGCTTCCTACGAGCAGTACTTC.